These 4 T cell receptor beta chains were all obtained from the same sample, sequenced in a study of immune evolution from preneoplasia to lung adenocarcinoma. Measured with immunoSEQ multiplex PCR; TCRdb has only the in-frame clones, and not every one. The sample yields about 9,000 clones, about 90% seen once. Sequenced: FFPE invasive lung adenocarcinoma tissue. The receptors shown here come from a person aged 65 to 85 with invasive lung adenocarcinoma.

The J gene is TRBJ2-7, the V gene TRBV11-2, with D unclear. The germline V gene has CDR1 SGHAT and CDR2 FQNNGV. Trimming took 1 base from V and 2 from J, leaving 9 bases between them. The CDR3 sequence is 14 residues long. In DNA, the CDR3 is TGTGCCAGCAGCTTAGGTGGCAGTACCTACGAGCAGTACTTC. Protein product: CASSLGGSTYEQYF. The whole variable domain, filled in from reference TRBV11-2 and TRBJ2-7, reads EAGVAQSPRYKIIEKRQSVAFWCNPISGHATLYWYQQILGQGPKLLIQFQNNGVVDDSQLPKDRFSAERLKGVDSTLKIQPAKLEDSAVYLCASSLGGSTYEQYFGPGTRLTVT.

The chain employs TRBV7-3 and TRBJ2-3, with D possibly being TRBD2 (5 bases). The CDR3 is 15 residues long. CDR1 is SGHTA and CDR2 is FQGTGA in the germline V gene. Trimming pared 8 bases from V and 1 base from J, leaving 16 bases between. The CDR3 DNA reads TGTGCCAGCTCTGGAGGACCTGAAGGCACAGATACGCAGTATTTT. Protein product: CASSGGPEGTDTQYF. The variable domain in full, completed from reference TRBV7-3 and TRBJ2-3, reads GAGVSQTPSNKVTEKGKYVELRCDPISGHTALYWYRQSLGQGPEFLIYFQGTGAADDSGLPNDRFFAVRPEGSVSTLKIQRTERGDSAVYLCASSGGPEGTDTQYFGPGTRLTVL.

In nucleotides, the CDR3 is TGTGCCAGTAGTATTCAGCGGGACAGCTTTAATGAAAAACTGTTTTTT. This encodes CASSIQRDSFNEKLFF. The rearrangement uses TRBV19 and TRBJ1-4; TRBD1 matches 7 bases. V lost 3 bases to trimming and J lost 4 bases; unmatched junction nucleotides: 8. The germline gives CDR1 LNHDA, CDR2 SQIVND (reference sequence). CDR3 length: 16 residues.

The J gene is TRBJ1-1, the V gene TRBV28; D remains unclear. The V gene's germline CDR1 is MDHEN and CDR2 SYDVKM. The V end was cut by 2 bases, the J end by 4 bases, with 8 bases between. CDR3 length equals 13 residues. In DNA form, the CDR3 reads TGTGCCAGCAGTTTAAGGCCGGGCACTGAAGCTTTCTTT. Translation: CASSLRPGTEAFF.